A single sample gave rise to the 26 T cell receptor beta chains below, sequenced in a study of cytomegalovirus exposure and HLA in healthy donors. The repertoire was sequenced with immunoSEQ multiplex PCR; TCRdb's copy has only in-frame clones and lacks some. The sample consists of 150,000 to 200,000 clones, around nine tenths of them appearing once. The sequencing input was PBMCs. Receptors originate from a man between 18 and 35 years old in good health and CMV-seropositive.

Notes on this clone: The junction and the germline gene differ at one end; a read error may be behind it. Here the CDR3 reads CPGGNQPQHF. The CDR3 DNA reads TGCCCGGGGGGCAATCAGCCCCAGCATTTT. The chain joins TRBV5-5 to TRBJ1-5, with a possible D match to TRBD1 (5 bases). Germline CDR1 SGHKS, CDR2 YYEKEE (reference sequence). The CDR3 has 10 amino acids.

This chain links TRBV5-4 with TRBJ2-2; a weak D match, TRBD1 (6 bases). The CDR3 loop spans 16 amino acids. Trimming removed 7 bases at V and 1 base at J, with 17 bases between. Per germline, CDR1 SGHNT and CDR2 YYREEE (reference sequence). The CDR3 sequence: CASSLTGTLNTGELFF. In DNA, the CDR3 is TGTGCCAGCTCACTAACCGGGACATTGAACACCGGGGAGCTGTTTTTT.

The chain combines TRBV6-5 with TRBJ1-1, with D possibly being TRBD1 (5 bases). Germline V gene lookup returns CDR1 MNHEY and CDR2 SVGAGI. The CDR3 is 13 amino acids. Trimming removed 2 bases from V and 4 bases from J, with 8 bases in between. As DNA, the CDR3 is TGTGCCAGCAGTTACGGCAGGGCCACTGAAGCTTTCTTT. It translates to CASSYGRATEAFF.

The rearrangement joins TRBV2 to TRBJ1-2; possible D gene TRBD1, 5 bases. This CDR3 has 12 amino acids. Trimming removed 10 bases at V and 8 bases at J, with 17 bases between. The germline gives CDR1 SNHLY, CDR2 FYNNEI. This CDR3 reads CAIQTGGDGYTF. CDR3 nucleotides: TGTGCCATCCAGACGGGGGGTGACGGCTACACCTTC. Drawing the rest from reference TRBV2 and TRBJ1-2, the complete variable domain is EPEVTQTPSHQVTQMGQEVILRCVPISNHLYFYWYRQILGQKVEFLVSFYNNEISEKSEIFDDQFSVERPDGSNFTLKIRSTKLEDSAMYFCAIQTGGDGYTFGSGTRLTVV.

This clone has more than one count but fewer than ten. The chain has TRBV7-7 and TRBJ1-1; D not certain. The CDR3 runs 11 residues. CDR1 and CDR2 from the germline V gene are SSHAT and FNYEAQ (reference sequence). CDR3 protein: CASTAGTEAFF. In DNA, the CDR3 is TGTGCTTCGACGGCGGGCACTGAAGCTTTCTTT.

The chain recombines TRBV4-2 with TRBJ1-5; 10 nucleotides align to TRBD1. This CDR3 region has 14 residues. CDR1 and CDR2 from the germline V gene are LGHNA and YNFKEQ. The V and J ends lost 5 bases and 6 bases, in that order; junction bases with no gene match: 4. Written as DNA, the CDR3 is TGTGCCAGCAGCAGGGACAGGGGAGGTCAGCCCCAGCATTTT. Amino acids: CASSRDRGGQPQHF.

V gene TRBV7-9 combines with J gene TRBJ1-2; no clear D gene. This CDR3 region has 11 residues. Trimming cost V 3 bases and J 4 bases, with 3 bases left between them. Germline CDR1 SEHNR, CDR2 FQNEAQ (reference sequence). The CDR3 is CASSFGYGYTF. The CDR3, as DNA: TGTGCCAGCAGCTTCGGCTATGGCTACACCTTC. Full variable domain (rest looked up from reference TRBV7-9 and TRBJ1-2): DTGVSQNPRHKITKRGQNVTFRCDPISEHNRLYWYRQTLGQGPEFLTYFQNEAQLEKSRLLSDRFSAERPKGSFSTLEIQRTEQGDSAMYLCASSFGYGYTFGSGTRLTVV.

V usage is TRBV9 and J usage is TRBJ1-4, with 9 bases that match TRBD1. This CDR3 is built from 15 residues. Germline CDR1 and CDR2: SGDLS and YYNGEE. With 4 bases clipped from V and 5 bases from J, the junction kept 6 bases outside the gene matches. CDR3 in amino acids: CASSPRDRVNEKLFF. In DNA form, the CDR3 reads TGTGCCAGCAGCCCCCGGGACAGGGTGAATGAAAAACTGTTTTTT.

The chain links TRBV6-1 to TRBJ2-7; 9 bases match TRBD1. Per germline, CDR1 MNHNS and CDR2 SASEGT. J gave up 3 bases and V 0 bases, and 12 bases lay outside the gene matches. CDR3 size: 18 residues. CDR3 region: CASSEADGGDREYYEQYF. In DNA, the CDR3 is TGTGCCAGCAGTGAAGCGGATGGAGGGGACAGGGAGTACTACGAGCAGTACTTC.

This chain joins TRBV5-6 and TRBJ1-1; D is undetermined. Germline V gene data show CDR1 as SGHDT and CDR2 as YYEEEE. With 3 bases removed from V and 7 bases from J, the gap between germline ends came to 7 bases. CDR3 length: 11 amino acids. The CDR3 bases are TGTGCCAGCAGCTCGGGGAATGAAGCTTTCTTT. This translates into CASSSGNEAFF.

CDR3 region: CASSSRVRGYTF. CDR3 nucleotide sequence: TGTGCCAGCAGCTCGAGGGTTCGGGGCTACACCTTC. The gene calls are TRBV6-5 and TRBJ1-2, with D hard to call. Trimming left V 6 bases short and J 8 bases short, with 13 bases between. Germline V gene data show CDR1 as MNHEY and CDR2 as SVGAGI. The CDR3 has 12 residues.

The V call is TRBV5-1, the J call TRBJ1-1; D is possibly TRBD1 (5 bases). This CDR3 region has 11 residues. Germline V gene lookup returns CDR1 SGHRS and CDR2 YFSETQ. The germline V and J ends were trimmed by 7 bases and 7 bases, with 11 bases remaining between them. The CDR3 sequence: CASGAGGEAFF. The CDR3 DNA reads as TGCGCCAGCGGGGCGGGGGGTGAAGCTTTCTTT.

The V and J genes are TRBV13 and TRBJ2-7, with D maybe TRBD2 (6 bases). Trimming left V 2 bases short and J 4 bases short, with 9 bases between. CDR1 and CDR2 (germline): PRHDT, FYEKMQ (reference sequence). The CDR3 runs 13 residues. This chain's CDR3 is CASSLTGRYEQYF. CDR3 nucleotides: TGTGCCAGCAGCTTAACGGGGAGGTACGAGCAGTACTTC.

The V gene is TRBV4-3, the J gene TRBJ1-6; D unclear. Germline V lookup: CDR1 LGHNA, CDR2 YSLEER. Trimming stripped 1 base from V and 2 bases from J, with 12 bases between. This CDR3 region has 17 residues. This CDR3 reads CASSQGSESTYNSPLHF. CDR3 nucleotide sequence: TGCGCCAGCAGCCAAGGTTCGGAGAGTACCTATAATTCACCCCTCCACTTT.

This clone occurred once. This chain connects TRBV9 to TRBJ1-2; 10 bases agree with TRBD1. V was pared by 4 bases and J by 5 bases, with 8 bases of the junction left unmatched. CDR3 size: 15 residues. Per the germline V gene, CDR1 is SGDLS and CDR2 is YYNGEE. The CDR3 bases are TGTGCCAGCAGCCCGCGACAGGGGGCTGTGTATGGCTACACCTTC. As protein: CASSPRQGAVYGYTF.

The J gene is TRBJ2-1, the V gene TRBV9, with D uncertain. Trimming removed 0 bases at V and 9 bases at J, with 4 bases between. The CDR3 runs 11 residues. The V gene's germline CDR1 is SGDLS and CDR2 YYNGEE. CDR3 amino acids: CASSVAREQFF. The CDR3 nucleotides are TGTGCCAGCAGCGTAGCGCGTGAGCAGTTCTTC.

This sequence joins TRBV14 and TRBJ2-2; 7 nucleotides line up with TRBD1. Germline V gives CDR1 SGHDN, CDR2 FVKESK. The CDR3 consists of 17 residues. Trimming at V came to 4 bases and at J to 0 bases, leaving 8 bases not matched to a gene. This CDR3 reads CASSPLPGQTNTGELFF. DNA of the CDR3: TGTGCCAGCAGCCCCCTTCCGGGACAGACGAACACCGGGGAGCTGTTTTTT. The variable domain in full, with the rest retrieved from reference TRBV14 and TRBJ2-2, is EAGVTQFPSHSVIEKGQTVTLRCDPISGHDNLYWYRRVMGKEIKFLLHFVKESKQDESGMPNNRFLAERTGGTYSTLKVQPAELEDSGVYFCASSPLPGQTNTGELFFGEGSRLTVL.

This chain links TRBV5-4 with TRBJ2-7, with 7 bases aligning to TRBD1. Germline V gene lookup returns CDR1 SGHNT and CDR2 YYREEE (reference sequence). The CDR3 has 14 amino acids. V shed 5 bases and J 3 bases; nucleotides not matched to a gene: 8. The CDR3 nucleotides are TGTGCCAGCAGTAGACAGGGTGGAAGCTACGAGCAGTACTTC. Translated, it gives CASSRQGGSYEQYF.

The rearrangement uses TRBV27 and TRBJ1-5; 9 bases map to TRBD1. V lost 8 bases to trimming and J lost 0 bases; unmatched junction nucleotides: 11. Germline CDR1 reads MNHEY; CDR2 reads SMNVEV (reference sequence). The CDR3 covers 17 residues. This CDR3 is CASGTGKMGVSNQPQHF. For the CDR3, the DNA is TGTGCCAGCGGGACAGGGAAGATGGGGGTTAGCAATCAGCCCCAGCATTTT.

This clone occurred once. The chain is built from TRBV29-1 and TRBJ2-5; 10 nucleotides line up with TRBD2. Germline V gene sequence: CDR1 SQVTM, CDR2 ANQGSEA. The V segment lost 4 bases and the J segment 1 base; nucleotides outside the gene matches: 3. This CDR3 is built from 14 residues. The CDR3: CSVGVAGGQETQYF. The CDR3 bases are TGCAGCGTTGGGGTAGCGGGGGGCCAAGAGACCCAGTACTTC. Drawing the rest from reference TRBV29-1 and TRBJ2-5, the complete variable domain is SAVISQKPSRDICQRGTSLTIQCQVDSQVTMMFWYRQQPGQSLTLIATANQGSEATYESGFVIDKFPISRPNLTFSTLTVSNMSPEDSSIYLCSVGVAGGQETQYFGPGTRLLVL.

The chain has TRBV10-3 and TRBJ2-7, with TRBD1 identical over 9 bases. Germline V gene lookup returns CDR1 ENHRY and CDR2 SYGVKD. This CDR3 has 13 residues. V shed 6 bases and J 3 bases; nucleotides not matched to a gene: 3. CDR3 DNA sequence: TGTGCCATCAGCCCGACAGGGGGCTACGAGCAGTACTTC. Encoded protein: CAISPTGGYEQYF.

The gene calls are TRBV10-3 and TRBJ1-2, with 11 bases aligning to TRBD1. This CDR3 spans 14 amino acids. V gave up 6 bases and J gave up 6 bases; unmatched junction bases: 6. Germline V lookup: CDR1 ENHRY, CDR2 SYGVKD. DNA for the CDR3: TGTGCCATCAGCGGGACAGGGGGGACGGATGGCTACACCTTC. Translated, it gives CAISGTGGTDGYTF.

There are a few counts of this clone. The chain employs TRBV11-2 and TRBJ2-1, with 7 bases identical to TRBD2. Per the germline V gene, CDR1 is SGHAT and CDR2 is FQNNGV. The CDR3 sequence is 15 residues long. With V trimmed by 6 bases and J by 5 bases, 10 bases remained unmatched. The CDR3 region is CASRARDYRNNEQFF. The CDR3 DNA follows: TGTGCCAGCAGGGCGCGGGACTACCGGAACAATGAGCAGTTCTTC.

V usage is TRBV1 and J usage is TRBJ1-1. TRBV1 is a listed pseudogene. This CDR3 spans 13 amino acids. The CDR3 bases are TGCACCAGCAGTATGGGAGTAAACACTGAAGCTTTCTTT. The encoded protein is CTSSMGVNTEAFF.

CDR3 DNA: TGTGCCAGCTCATCAGGGACAGGGTCAGATACGCAGTATTTT. It translates to CASSSGTGSDTQYF. The rearrangement links TRBV18 to TRBJ2-3, with 9 bases aligning to TRBD1. With V trimmed by 5 bases and J by 4 bases, 4 bases remained unmatched. Germline V lookup: CDR1 KGHSH, CDR2 LQKENI. This CDR3 has 14 residues. The variable domain in full, with the rest retrieved from reference TRBV18 and TRBJ2-3, is NAGVMQNPRHLVRRRGQEARLRCSPMKGHSHVYWYRQLPEEGLKFMVYLQKENIIDESGMPKERFSAEFPKEGPSILRIQQVVRGDSAAYFCASSSGTGSDTQYFGPGTRLTVL.

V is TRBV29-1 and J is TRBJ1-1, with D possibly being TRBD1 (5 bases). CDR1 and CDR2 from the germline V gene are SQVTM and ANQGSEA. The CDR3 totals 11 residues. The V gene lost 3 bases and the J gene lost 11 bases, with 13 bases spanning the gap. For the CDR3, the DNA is TGCAGCGTTGATAAGCACCACAGGGCTTTCTTT. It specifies CSVDKHHRAFF.